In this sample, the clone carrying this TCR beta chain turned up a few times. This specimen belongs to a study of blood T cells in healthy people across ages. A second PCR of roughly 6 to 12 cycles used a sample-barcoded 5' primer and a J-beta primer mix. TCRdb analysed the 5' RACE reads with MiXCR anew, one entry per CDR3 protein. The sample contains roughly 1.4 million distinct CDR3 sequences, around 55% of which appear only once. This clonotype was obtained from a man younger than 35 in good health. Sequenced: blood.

CDR3 sequence (DNA): TGCGCCAGCAGTATCGTTGACGTGGACCAAGAGACCCAGTACTTC. This gives the protein CASSIVDVDQETQYF. The chain carries TRBV4-1 and TRBJ2-5; D is unresolved. The CDR3 sequence is 15 residues long. V was shortened by 6 bases and J by 0 bases, with 14 bases between the two germline ends. CDR1 and CDR2 (germline): MGHRA, YSYEKL.